One T cell receptor (beta chain) is described in this entry. What it binds is unknown. Primers: 60 Vbeta forward and 13 Jbeta reverse. The repertoire was sequenced with immunoSEQ multiplex PCR; TCRdb's copy has only in-frame clones and lacks some. The sample holds a few hundred thousand clones; about 80% are singletons and the top ten take 8%. The germline V gene has CDR1 MDHEN and CDR2 SYDVKM. V gave up 7 bases and J gave up 7 bases, with 17 bases separating them. This CDR3 contains 14 residues. The sample is drawn from a study of cytomegalovirus exposure and HLA in healthy donors. Study findings and constraints: Per published accounts, TCR beta sequences correctly predicted the HLA-A and HLA-B alleles of most subjects. Earlier analysis found most TCR beta V segments productive about 87% or about 30% of the time.

This clonotype was sampled from an older woman in good health and CMV-seropositive. The specimen was PBMCs. The chain links TRBV28 to TRBJ1-5; unclear D gene. In DNA, the CDR3 is TGTGCCAGCATTCCCGGGATCTTGAGGCAGCCCCAGCATTTT. Protein: CASIPGILRQPQHF. The whole variable domain, filled in from reference TRBV28 and TRBJ1-5, reads DVKVTQSSRYLVKRTGEKVFLECVQDMDHENMFWYRQDPGLGLRLIYFSYDVKMKEKGDIPEGYSVSREKKERFSLILESASTNQTSMYLCASIPGILRQPQHFGDGTRLSIL.